This TCR beta chain was identified in a study of T cell responses to AZD1222 COVID-19 vaccine. General study results and limits: Repertoire sampling happened only post peak T cell response.

TCRdb keeps only in-frame clones here, not all; method: immunoSEQ multiplex PCR. The table records some 92,000 clones, about 91% of them present only once. The V gene lost 3 bases and the J gene lost 0 bases, with 9 bases spanning the gap. The CDR3 totals 16 residues. From germline, CDR1 is KGHSH and CDR2 LQKENI. With regard to this clone: What it binds is not known.

The V call is TRBV18, the J call TRBJ1-6; tentative D call: TRBD1 (5 bases). Sequenced here: peripheral blood, sampled on day 0 of AZD1222 vaccination. This receptor was identified in an adult in good health. CDR3 loop: CASSPDDSSYNSPLHF. The CDR3 region has the DNA TGTGCCAGCTCACCCGATGACAGCTCCTATAATTCACCCCTCCACTTT.